The source of this T cell receptor beta chain is a study of blood T cell repertoires in COVID-19. Method: immunoSEQ multiplex PCR; TCRdb's copy keeps in-frame clones and lacks some. The table has just under 300,000 clones, more than 85% seen once. Per germline, CDR1 SQVTM and CDR2 ANQGSEA. The ends were cut back, 4 bases at V and 6 bases at J, with 15 bases in the middle. CDR3 length: 14 residues. Source material: peripheral blood. The chain recombines TRBV29-1 with TRBJ2-2; unclear D gene. This receptor was identified in a man aged 65 to 79 with acute or convalescent COVID-19. The CDR3 region is CSVVADTVAGELFF. The CDR3 nucleotides are TGCAGCGTTGTTGCTGATACGGTCGCCGGGGAGCTGTTTTTT.